A selection of T cell receptor beta chains follows, all from one sample in a study of shared clonotypes between healthy human individuals. Profiled with immunoSEQ multiplex PCR; TCRdb holds only in-frame clones, not every one. Of more than 2,000,000 clones listed, approximately 93% are singletons. The sample consisted of naive CD4+ T cells from PBMCs. Every receptor here comes from a man between 18 and 29 years old in good health. Some clones in this sample may be carry-over from other donors' samples. Both conserved end residues are part of each CDR3. Fields, in order: V gene, J gene, D gene, clone size, CDR3 DNA, CDR3 protein. A D gene is named only where the DNA matches it firmly. Clone size is given for some rows only: seen once, a few or many times, or a class if the clone is expanded.

TRBV5-1	TRBJ2-7	-	-	TGCGCCAGCAGCGGCATACAGACAGGAACTCCCTACGAGCAGTACTTC	CASSGIQTGTPYEQYF
TRBV7-3	TRBJ2-3	-	once	TGTGCCAGCAGCTTAATAGGGGAGACAGATACGCAGTATTTT	CASSLIGETDTQYF
TRBV12-2	TRBJ2-7	-	-	TGTGCAAGTCGCTTCGAACTAGCAAAAATTTACGAGCAGTACTTC	CASRFELAKIYEQYF
TRBV6-5	TRBJ2-7	TRBD1	-	TGTGCCAGCAGTACGAGATGGACAGGGGTGGGCGAGCAGTACTTC	CASSTRWTGVGEQYF
TRBV10-3	TRBJ1-5	-	few	TGTGCCATCAGTCCCAGCAATCAGCCCCAGCATTTT	CAISPSNQPQHF
TRBV12-5	TRBJ2-1	-	-	TGTGCTAGTGGTTTGGAGTGGAATGAGCAGTTCTTC	CASGLEWNEQFF
TRBV7-2	TRBJ2-7	-	once	TGTGCCAGCAGCTTAAAGGTGGTAAGGGTCTCCTACGAGCAGTACTTC	CASSLKVVRVSYEQYF
TRBV29-1	TRBJ2-1	-	-	TGCAGCGCACCTAACTCCTACACCTACAATGAGCAGTTCTTC	CSAPNSYTYNEQFF
TRBV18	TRBJ1-1	-	-	TGTGCCAGCTCACAAGGGCCGAGGACTGAAGCTTTCTTT	CASSQGPRTEAFF
TRBV6-5	TRBJ2-5	-	-	TGTGCCAGCAGTCCCGGGCCCGGGATCGGGACCCAGTACTTC	CASSPGPGIGTQYF
TRBV9	TRBJ2-3	TRBD2	-	TGTGCCAGCAGCCACAGCGGGAGGGCCCGGGCAGATACGCAGTATTTT	CASSHSGRARADTQYF
TRBV9	TRBJ2-5	TRBD2	-	TGTGCCAGCAGCGTAGTTGGCGGGAGGGAAGAGACCCAGTACTTC	CASSVVGGREETQYF
TRBV7-3	TRBJ2-1	-	-	TGTGCCAGCAGCTCGTCAAGGGGGGGTCCAGTCCACAATGAGCAGTTCTTC	CASSSSRGGPVHNEQFF
TRBV9	TRBJ1-1	-	-	TGTGCCAGCAGCCCTACTGTGGGTGGGAACACTGAAGCTTTCTTT	CASSPTVGGNTEAFF
TRBV28	TRBJ2-1	TRBD2	-	TGTGCCAGCAGTAGCGGGACGTTCTCCTACAATGAGCAGTTCTTC	CASSSGTFSYNEQFF
TRBV5-1	TRBJ2-1	-	-	TGCGCCAGCAGCTTGGAAGGTGGGAGCGGGAATGAGCAGTTCTTC	CASSLEGGSGNEQFF
TRBV6-1	TRBJ2-1	TRBD2	once	TGTGCCAGCACTAGGACTAGCGTTTACAATGAGCAGTTCTTC	CASTRTSVYNEQFF
TRBV7-9	TRBJ1-1	TRBD1	few	TGTGCCAGCAGCCCGAGTACAGGGGGAGGAACTGAAGCTTTCTTT	CASSPSTGGGTEAFF
TRBV30	TRBJ2-3	-	-	TGTGCCTGGGGGACTCCAGATACGCAGTATTTT	CAWGTPDTQYF
TRBV7-7	TRBJ2-2	TRBD2	-	TGTGCCAGCGCCCAGGCGGGGGGCGCTCGATCCGGGGAGCTGTTTTTT	CASAQAGGARSGELFF
TRBV28	TRBJ2-7	TRBD1	-	TGTGCCAGCAGGATCGCAGGGGGCGAGCAGTACTTC	CASRIAGGEQYF
TRBV6-6	TRBJ2-5	TRBD1	-	TGTGCCAGCAGTTACATCCCGGACAGGGGAGGGGAGACCCAGTACTTC	CASSYIPDRGGETQYF
TRBV5-1	TRBJ1-1	TRBD1	-	TGCGCCAGCAGCTTGGAGGGACAGGGCAACACTGAAGCTTTCTTT	CASSLEGQGNTEAFF
TRBV5-4	TRBJ1-4	-	-	TGTGCCAGCAGCCCCGACAGAAGAAATGAAAAACTGTTTTTT	CASSPDRRNEKLFF
TRBV4-1	TRBJ2-1	-	-	TGCGCCAGCAGCCAAGATAGGCCAGTAAATGAGCAGTTCTTC	CASSQDRPVNEQFF
TRBV9	TRBJ1-1	-	-	TGTGCCAGCAGCGCGGGACCGCTCACTGAAGCTTTCTTT	CASSAGPLTEAFF
TRBV4-1	TRBJ1-2	-	-	TGCGCCAGCAGCCAAGATCAATGGCCCGTCTCCCATAACTATGGCTACACCTTC	CASSQDQWPVSHNYGYTF
TRBV18	TRBJ1-1	-	-	TGTGCCAGCTCACCGAACGATGGCACTGAAGCTTTCTTT	CASSPNDGTEAFF
TRBV13	TRBJ2-1	-	few	TGTGCCAGCAGCTTGAGGGACAAGGAAGACAATGAGCAGTTCTTC	CASSLRDKEDNEQFF
TRBV20-1	TRBJ2-7	-	-	TGCAGTGCTGACCAGAACTACGAGCAGTACTTC	CSADQNYEQYF
TRBV5-1	TRBJ2-7	-	-	TGCGCCAGCAGCAGGGACGGAAGCTCCTACGAGCAGTACTTC	CASSRDGSSYEQYF
TRBV7-9	TRBJ2-5	-	once	TGTGCCAGCAGCTTATCCCATCAGGAGACCCAGTACTTC	CASSLSHQETQYF
TRBV5-1	TRBJ1-3	-	-	TGCGCCAGCAGCTCCCAGGGCTCTGGAAACACCATATATTTT	CASSSQGSGNTIYF
TRBV7-6	TRBJ2-7	TRBD1	-	TGTGCCAGCAGCCCGGGACAGCCATACGAGCAGTACTTC	CASSPGQPYEQYF
TRBV7-2	TRBJ1-2	-	-	TGTGCCAGCAGCTTAGACTATGGCTACACCTTC	CASSLDYGYTF
TRBV2	TRBJ2-1	-	-	TGTGCCAGCAACGGGGGGACACCTCCAACGAGGAATGAGCAGTTCTTC	CASNGGTPPTRNEQFF
TRBV4-3	TRBJ1-3	-	once	TGCGCCAGCAGCCAAGATTTGATTCGGAACACCATATATTTT	CASSQDLIRNTIYF
TRBV28	TRBJ2-7	-	-	TGTGCCAGCAGTCCACCGGGGGAGGTAGTCGAGCAGTACTTC	CASSPPGEVVEQYF
TRBV5-6	TRBJ2-3	TRBD2	-	TGTGCCAGCAGCGGTGAGAGGGACTATTACACAGATACGCAGTATTTT	CASSGERDYYTDTQYF
TRBV29-1	TRBJ2-5	-	-	TGCAGCGTATCAGGCTACCAAGAGACCCAGTACTTC	CSVSGYQETQYF
TRBV9	TRBJ1-2	-	-	TGTGCCAGCAGCCCCCGGAACGGTGGATATGGCTACACCTTC	CASSPRNGGYGYTF
TRBV28	TRBJ2-1	-	-	TGTGCCAGCAGTTTATTTCGGGCTGCCTACAATGAGCAGTTCTTC	CASSLFRAAYNEQFF
TRBV15	TRBJ2-7	TRBD2	-	TGTGCCACGACAGAGGCTAGCGGCTCCTACGAGCAGTACTTC	CATTEASGSYEQYF
TRBV5-1	TRBJ2-1	TRBD2	once	TGCGCCAGCAGCCCCACTAGCGGGTACAATGAGCAGTTCTTC	CASSPTSGYNEQFF
TRBV28	TRBJ1-5	-	few	TGTGCCAGCAGTTTACGGATCAATCAGCCCCAGCATTTT	CASSLRINQPQHF
TRBV6-5	TRBJ1-5	TRBD1	few	TGTGCCAGCAGGGCGACAGGGGGCGGACAGCCCCAGCATTTT	CASRATGGGQPQHF
TRBV5-4	TRBJ2-2	-	once	TGTGCCAGCAGCGTGGACTGGAACACCGGGGAGCTGTTTTTT	CASSVDWNTGELFF
TRBV19	TRBJ1-2	-	-	TGTGCCAGCGACCTTGGACCCGCTAACTATGGCTACACCTTC	CASDLGPANYGYTF
TRBV7-2	TRBJ2-7	TRBD2	-	TGTGCCAGCAGACTAGCGGTAACCTACGAGCAGTACTTC	CASRLAVTYEQYF
TRBV6-5	TRBJ2-3	TRBD1	-	TGTGCCAGCAGTACGGACAGGGGCACAGATACGCAGTATTTT	CASSTDRGTDTQYF
TRBV18	TRBJ1-3	-	once	TGTGCCAGCTCACCCGTCTCAGACGTACCCTCTGGAAACACCATATATTTT	CASSPVSDVPSGNTIYF
TRBV11-2	TRBJ2-5	TRBD2	-	TGTGCCAGCAGCAAAACTAGCGTTTCAGAGACCCAGTACTTC	CASSKTSVSETQYF
TRBV27	TRBJ2-3	-	-	TGTGCCAGCAGTTTATCGAGGAGACTCTCAACTAGCACAGATACGCAGTATTTT	CASSLSRRLSTSTDTQYF
TRBV7-6	TRBJ1-2	-	-	TGTGCCAGCAGCATTGACAGTTCCTTCTCTGGCTACACCTTC	CASSIDSSFSGYTF
TRBV28	TRBJ2-3	-	-	TGTGCCAGCAGTCGAACCTCCCCGACTACAGATACGCAGTATTTT	CASSRTSPTTDTQYF
TRBV4-3	TRBJ2-2	TRBD1	-	TGCGCCAGCAGCCAACCCACAGGGGGAGACACCGGGGAGCTGTTTTTT	CASSQPTGGDTGELFF
TRBV5-4	TRBJ2-5	TRBD2	-	TGTGCCAGCAGCGGTGGTCTAGCGGGAGAAGAGACCCAGTACTTC	CASSGGLAGEETQYF
TRBV7-2	TRBJ2-1	TRBD2	-	TGTGCCAGCAGCTCCCTAGGACTAGCGGGAGATAATGAGCAGTTCTTC	CASSSLGLAGDNEQFF